This T cell receptor beta chain was captured by sequencing in a study of OX40 agonist ivuxolimab in advanced cancers. A note on this clone: The antigen is unknown.

Findings of the study overall: On average, CD8+ T cells had more expanded clones than CD4+.

The protocol was immunoSEQ multiplex PCR, while the TCRdb copy is restricted to in-frame clones and leaves out a portion. This sample yields some 100,000 clones, of which approximately 90% are seen a single time; about 0.31% belongs to the top ten. This CDR3 comprises 14 residues. Germline V lookup: CDR1 SNHLY, CDR2 FYNNEI. J was trimmed by 4 bases and V by 6 bases; bases with no gene match: 5. This chain connects TRBV2 to TRBJ2-3; TRBD2 matches 9 bases. The sequence was collected from an adult with an advanced solid tumor such as melanoma, head and neck, liver or kidney cancer. The input for sequencing was CD4+ or CD8+ T cells sorted from blood, taken in a trial of the OX40 agonist ivuxolimab. The CDR3 coding sequence is TGTGCCAGCAGAGTTAGCGGGAGCGCAGATACGCAGTATTTT. This gives the protein CASRVSGSADTQYF.